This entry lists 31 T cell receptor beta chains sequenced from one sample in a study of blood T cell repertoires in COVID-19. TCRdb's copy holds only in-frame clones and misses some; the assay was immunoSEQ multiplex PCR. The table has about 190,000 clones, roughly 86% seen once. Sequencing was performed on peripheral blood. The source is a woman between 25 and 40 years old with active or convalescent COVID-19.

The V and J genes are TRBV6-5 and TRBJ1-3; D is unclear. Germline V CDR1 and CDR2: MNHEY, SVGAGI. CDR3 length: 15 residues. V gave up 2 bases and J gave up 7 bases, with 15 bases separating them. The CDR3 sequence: CASSYEAPSGNTIYF. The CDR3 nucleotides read TGTGCCAGCAGTTACGAGGCACCGTCGGGGAACACCATATATTTT.

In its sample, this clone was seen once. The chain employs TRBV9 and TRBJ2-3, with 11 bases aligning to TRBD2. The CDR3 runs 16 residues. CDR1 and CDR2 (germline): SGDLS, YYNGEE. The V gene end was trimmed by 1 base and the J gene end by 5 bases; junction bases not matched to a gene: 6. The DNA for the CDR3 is TGTGCCAGCAGCGTAAGGTTAGCGGGGGGGGAAGATACGCAGTATTTT. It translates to CASSVRLAGGEDTQYF.

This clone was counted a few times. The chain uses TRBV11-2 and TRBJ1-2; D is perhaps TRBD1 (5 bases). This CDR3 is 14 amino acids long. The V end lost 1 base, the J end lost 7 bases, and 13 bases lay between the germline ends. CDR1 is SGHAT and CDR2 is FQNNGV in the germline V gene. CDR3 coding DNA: TGTGCCAGCAGCTTAGCATCAGGGCCTCGTGGCTACACCTTC. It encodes CASSLASGPRGYTF.

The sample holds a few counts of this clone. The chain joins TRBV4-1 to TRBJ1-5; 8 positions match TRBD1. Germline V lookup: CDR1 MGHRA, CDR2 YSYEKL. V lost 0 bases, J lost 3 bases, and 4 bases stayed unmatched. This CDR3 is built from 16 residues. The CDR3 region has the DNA TGCGCCAGCAGCCAAGATTGGCAGGGGGCCAATCAGCCCCAGCATTTT. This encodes CASSQDWQGANQPQHF.

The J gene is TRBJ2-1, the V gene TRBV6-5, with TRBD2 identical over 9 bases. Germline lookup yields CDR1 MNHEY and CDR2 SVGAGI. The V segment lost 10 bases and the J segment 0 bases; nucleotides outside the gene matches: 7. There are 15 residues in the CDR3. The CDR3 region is CATGGGAISYNEQFF. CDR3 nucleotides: TGTGCCACCGGCGGGGGGGCTATCTCCTACAATGAGCAGTTCTTC.

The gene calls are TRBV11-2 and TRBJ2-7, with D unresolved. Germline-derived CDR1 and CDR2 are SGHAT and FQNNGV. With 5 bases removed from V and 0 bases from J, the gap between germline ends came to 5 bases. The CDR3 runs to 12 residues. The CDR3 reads CASSPYSYEQYF. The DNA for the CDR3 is TGTGCCAGCAGCCCGTACTCCTACGAGCAGTACTTC.

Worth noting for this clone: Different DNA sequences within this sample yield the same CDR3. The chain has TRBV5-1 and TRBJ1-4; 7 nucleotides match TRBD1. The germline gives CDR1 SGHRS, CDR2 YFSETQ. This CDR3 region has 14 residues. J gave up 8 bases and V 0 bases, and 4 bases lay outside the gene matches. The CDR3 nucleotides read TGCGCCAGCAGCTTGGACAGGGGAGGAGAAAAACTGTTTTTT. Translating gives CASSLDRGGEKLFF. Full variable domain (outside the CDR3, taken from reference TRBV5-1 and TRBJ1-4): KAGVTQTPRYLIKTRGQQVTLSCSPISGHRSVSWYQQTPGQGLQFLFEYFSETQRNKGNFPGRFSGRQFSNSRSEMNVSTLELGDSALYLCASSLDRGGEKLFFGSGTQLSVL.

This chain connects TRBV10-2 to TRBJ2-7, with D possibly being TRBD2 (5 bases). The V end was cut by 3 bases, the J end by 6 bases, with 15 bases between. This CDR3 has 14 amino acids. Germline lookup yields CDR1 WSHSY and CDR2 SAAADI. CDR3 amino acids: CASSETRHPGEQYF. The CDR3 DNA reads TGCGCCAGCAGTGAAACTAGACACCCAGGCGAGCAGTACTTC.

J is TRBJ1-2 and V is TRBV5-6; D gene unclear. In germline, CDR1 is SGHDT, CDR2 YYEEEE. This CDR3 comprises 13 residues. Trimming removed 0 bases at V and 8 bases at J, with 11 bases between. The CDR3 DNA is TGTGCCAGCAGCTTGGGGAATGAGAGGGGCTACACCTTC. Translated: CASSLGNERGYTF.

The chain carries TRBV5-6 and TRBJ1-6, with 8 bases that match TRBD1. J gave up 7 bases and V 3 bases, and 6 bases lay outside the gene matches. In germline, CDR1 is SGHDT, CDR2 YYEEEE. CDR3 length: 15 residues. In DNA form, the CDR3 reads TGTGCCAGCAGCTCGGGGCCAGGGGGCAATTCACCCCTCCACTTT. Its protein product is CASSSGPGGNSPLHF.

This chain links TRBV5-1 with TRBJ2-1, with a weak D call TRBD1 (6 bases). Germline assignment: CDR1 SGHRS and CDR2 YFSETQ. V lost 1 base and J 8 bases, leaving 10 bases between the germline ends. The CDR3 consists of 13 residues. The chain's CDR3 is CASSLSPGDEQFF. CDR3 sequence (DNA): TGCGCCAGCAGCTTGAGTCCAGGGGATGAGCAGTTCTTC.

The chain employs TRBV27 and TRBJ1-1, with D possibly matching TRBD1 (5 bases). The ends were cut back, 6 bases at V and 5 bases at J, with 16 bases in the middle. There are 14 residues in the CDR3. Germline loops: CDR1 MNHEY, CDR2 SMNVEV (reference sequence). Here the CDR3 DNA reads TGTGCCAGCAGCCGCAGGGTAGTGAGTACTGAAGCTTTCTTT. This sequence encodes CASSRRVVSTEAFF.

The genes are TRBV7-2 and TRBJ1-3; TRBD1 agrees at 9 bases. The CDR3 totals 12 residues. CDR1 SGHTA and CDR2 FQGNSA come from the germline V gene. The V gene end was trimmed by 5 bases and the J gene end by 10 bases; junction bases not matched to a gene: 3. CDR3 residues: CASSPDRGTIYF. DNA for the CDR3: TGTGCCAGCAGCCCAGACAGGGGGACCATATATTTT.

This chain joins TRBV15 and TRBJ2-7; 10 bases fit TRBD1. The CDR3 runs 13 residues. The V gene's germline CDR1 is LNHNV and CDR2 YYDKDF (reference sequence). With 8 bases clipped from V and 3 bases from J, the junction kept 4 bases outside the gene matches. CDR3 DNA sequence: TGTGCCACCGGAGGACAGGGGGGCTACGAGCAGTACTTC. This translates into CATGGQGGYEQYF.

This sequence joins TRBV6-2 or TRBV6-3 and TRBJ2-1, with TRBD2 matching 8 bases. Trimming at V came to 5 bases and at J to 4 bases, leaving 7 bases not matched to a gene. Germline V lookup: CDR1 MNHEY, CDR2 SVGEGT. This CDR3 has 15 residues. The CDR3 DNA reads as TGTGCCAGCAGTCCCGGGACTAGATGGTACAATGAGCAGTTCTTC. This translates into CASSPGTRWYNEQFF.

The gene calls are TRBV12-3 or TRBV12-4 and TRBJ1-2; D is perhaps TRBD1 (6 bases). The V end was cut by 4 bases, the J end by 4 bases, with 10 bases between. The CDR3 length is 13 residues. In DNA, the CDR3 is TGTGCCAGCAGTTCAGGGGCCTCCTATGGCTACACCTTC. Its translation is CASSSGASYGYTF.

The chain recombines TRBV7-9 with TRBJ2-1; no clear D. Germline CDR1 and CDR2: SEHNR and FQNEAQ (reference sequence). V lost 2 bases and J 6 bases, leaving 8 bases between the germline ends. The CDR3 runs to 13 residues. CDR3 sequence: CASSLSELNEQFF. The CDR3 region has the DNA TGTGCCAGCAGCTTATCGGAGCTCAATGAGCAGTTCTTC.

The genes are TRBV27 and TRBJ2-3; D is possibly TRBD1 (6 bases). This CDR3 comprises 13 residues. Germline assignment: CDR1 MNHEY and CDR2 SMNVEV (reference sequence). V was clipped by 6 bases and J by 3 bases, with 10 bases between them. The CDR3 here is CASRGTGTDTQYF. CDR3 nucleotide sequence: TGTGCCAGCAGGGGTACAGGGACAGATACGCAGTATTTT.

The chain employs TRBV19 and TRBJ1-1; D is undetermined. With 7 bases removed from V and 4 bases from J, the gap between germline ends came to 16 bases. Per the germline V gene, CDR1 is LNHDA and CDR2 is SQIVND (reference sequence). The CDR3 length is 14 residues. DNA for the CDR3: TGTGCCAGTACTCCACTACCCTTTCGCACTGAAGCTTTCTTT. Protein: CASTPLPFRTEAFF.

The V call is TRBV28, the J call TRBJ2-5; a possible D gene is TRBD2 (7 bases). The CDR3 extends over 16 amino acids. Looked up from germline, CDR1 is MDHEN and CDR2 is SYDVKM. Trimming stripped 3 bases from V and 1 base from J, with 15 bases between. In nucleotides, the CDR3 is TGTGCCAGCAGTTTTGGGGGAGGGGGGTTCCAAGAGACCCAGTACTTC. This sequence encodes CASSFGGGGFQETQYF. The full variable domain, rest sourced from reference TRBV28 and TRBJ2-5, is DVKVTQSSRYLVKRTGEKVFLECVQDMDHENMFWYRQDPGLGLRLIYFSYDVKMKEKGDIPEGYSVSREKKERFSLILESASTNQTSMYLCASSFGGGGFQETQYFGPGTRLLVL.

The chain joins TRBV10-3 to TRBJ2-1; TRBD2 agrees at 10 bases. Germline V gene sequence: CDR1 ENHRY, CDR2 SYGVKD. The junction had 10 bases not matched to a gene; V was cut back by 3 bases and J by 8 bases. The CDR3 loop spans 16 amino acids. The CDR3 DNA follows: TGTGCCATCAGTGATTCACTAGCGGGATTCAGGGATGAGCAGTTCTTC. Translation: CAISDSLAGFRDEQFF.

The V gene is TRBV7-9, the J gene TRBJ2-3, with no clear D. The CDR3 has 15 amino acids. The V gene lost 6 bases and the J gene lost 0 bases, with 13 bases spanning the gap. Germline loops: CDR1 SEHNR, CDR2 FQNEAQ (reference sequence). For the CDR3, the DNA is TGTGCCAGCAGTATCTTCTTCACTAGCACAGATACGCAGTATTTT. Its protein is CASSIFFTSTDTQYF.

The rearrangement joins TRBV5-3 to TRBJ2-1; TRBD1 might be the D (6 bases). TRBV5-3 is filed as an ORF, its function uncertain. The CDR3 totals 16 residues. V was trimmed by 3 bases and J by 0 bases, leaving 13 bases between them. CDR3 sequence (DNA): TGTGCCAGAAGCTCGACAGGTGAGAGCTCCTACAATGAGCAGTTCTTC. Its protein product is CARSSTGESSYNEQFF.

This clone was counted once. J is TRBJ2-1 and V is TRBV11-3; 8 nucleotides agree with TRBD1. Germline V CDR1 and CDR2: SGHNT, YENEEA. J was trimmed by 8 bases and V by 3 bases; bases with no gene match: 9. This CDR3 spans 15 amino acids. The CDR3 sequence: CASSLRDRGFDEQFF. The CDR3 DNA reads TGTGCCAGCAGCTTGCGTGACAGGGGTTTTGATGAGCAGTTCTTC.

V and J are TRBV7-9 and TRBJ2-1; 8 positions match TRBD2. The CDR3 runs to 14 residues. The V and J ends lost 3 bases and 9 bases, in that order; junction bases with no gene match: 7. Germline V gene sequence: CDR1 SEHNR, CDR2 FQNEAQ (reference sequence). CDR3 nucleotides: TGTGCCAGCAGCTTCAGCGGGAGTTCGGTTGAGCAGTTCTTC. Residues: CASSFSGSSVEQFF.

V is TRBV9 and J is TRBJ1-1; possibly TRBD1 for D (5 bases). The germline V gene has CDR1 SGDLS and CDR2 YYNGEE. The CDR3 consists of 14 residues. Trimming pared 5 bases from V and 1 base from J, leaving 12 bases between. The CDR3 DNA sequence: TGTGCCAGCAGTGGAATGGGGCGGAACACTGAAGCTTTCTTT. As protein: CASSGMGRNTEAFF.

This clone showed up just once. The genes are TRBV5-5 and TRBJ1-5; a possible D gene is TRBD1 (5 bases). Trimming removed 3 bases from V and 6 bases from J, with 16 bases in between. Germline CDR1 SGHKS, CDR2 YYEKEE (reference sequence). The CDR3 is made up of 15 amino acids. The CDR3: CASSSGPGNGQPQHF. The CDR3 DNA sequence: TGTGCCAGCAGCTCAGGACCAGGGAACGGTCAGCCCCAGCATTTT.

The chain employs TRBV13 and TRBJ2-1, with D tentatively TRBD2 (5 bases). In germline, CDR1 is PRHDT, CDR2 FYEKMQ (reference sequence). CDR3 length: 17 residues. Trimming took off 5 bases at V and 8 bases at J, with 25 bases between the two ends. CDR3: CASSLHNSGMSVDEQFF. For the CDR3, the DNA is TGTGCCAGCAGCCTACATAATTCCGGGATGAGCGTCGATGAGCAGTTCTTC.

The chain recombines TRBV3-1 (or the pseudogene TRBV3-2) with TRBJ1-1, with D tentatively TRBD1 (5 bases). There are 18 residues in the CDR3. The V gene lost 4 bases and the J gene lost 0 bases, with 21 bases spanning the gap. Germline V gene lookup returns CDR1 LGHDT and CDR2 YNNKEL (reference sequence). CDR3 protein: CASSPEWGVGDLNTEAFF. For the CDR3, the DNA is TGTGCCAGCAGCCCGGAATGGGGGGTGGGGGATTTGAACACTGAAGCTTTCTTT.

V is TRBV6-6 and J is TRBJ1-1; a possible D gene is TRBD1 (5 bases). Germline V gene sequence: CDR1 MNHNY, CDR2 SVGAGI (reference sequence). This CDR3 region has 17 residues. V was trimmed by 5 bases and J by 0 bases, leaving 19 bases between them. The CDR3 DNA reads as TGTGCCAGCAGTCGACAGCGGGCTCGGGTAATGAACACTGAAGCTTTCTTT. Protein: CASSRQRARVMNTEAFF.

The CDR3 nucleotides read TGTGCCAGCAGCCAAGAAACAGGGCTGAACACTGAAGCTTTCTTT. The encoded protein is CASSQETGLNTEAFF. V usage is TRBV14 and J usage is TRBJ1-1; D might be TRBD1 (6 bases). Germline V lookup: CDR1 SGHDN, CDR2 FVKESK. The V and J ends lost 0 bases and 0 bases respectively, with 8 bases between them. CDR3 length: 15 residues.